The 29 T cell receptor beta chains given below trace back to one sample, sequenced in a study of cytomegalovirus exposure and HLA in healthy donors. Profiled with immunoSEQ multiplex PCR; TCRdb holds only in-frame clones, not every one. The sample holds roughly 200,000 clones, more than 75% seen once. Sequencing was done on a sample of PBMCs. Source of these receptors: a man aged 30 to 39 in good health and CMV-seropositive.

The rearrangement links TRBV6-1 to TRBJ2-5; 8 bases align to TRBD1. The CDR3 totals 14 residues. With 7 bases clipped from V and 4 bases from J, the junction kept 8 bases outside the gene matches. Germline V gene lookup returns CDR1 MNHNS and CDR2 SASEGT. The CDR3 protein is CASTSGGGGETQYF. CDR3 bases: TGTGCCAGCACGTCAGGGGGCGGAGGAGAGACCCAGTACTTC.

The gene calls are TRBV2 and TRBJ1-5, with unresolved D. Trimming took off 7 bases at V and 2 bases at J, with 15 bases between the two ends. The V gene's germline CDR1 is SNHLY and CDR2 FYNNEI. The CDR3 runs to 15 residues. CDR3 nucleotides: TGTGCCAGCATCGGACGGTCAGCGGGCAATCAGCCCCAGCATTTT. It yields the protein CASIGRSAGNQPQHF.

This clone has just one count. The chain joins TRBV7-2 to TRBJ2-3; 10 bases are shared with TRBD2. V gave up 5 bases and J gave up 3 bases; unmatched junction bases: 8. From germline, CDR1 is SGHTA and CDR2 FQGNSA. There are 16 residues in the CDR3. The chain's CDR3 is CASSLHGTSATDTQYF. In nucleotides, the CDR3 is TGTGCCAGCAGCCTGCATGGGACTAGCGCTACAGATACGCAGTATTTT.

The chain employs TRBV5-1 and TRBJ1-1; a possible D gene is TRBD1 (5 bases). CDR1 SGHRS and CDR2 YFSETQ come from the germline V gene. The V end lost 4 bases, the J end lost 6 bases, and 13 bases lay between the germline ends. The CDR3 loop spans 13 amino acids. In DNA form, the CDR3 reads TGCGCCAGCAGCCCGGTAGGAGGGGCTGAAGCTTTCTTT. Amino acid sequence: CASSPVGGAEAFF.

The genes are TRBV4-1 and TRBJ1-5; D is unclear. Trimming stripped 0 bases from V and 5 bases from J, with 14 bases between. The CDR3 loop spans 16 amino acids. Germline lookup yields CDR1 MGHRA and CDR2 YSYEKL. In DNA, the CDR3 is TGCGCCAGCAGCCAAGATCCGCGGGGTCCGGATCAGCCCCAGCATTTT. Its translation: CASSQDPRGPDQPQHF.

This clone was seen just once. The V gene is TRBV5-5, the J gene TRBJ2-7, with 9 bases that match TRBD1. Germline V CDR1 and CDR2: SGHKS, YYEKEE (reference sequence). V was pared by 5 bases and J by 9 bases, with 9 bases of the junction left unmatched. This CDR3 is built from 13 residues. The DNA for the CDR3 is TGTGCCAGCAGGTCCGGGACAGGGCGTTCGCAGTACTTC. Protein product: CASRSGTGRSQYF.

This chain uses TRBV4-1 with TRBJ2-1; D is possibly TRBD2 (6 bases). CDR1 MGHRA and CDR2 YSYEKL come from the germline V gene. Trimming took 2 bases from V and 6 from J, leaving 14 bases between them. The CDR3 extends over 15 amino acids. This chain's CDR3 is CASSQSFLAFNEQFF. The CDR3 nucleotides are TGCGCCAGCAGCCAATCTTTTCTAGCGTTCAATGAGCAGTTCTTC.

The rearrangement joins TRBV11-2 to TRBJ1-2; 10 bases are shared with TRBD1. This CDR3 contains 14 residues. Per the germline V gene, CDR1 is SGHAT and CDR2 is FQNNGV. V gave up 4 bases and J gave up 2 bases; unmatched junction bases: 1. DNA of the CDR3: TGTGCCAGCAGCTCGGACAGGGGGAACTATGGCTACACCTTC. It translates to CASSSDRGNYGYTF. Using reference TRBV11-2 and TRBJ1-2 for the parts outside the CDR3, the full variable domain is EAGVAQSPRYKIIEKRQSVAFWCNPISGHATLYWYQQILGQGPKLLIQFQNNGVVDDSQLPKDRFSAERLKGVDSTLKIQPAKLEDSAVYLCASSSDRGNYGYTFGSGTRLTVV.

V is TRBV7-2 and J is TRBJ1-5; tentatively, D is TRBD1 (6 bases). Germline-derived CDR1 and CDR2 are SGHTA and FQGNSA. The CDR3 spans 16 residues. V lost 2 bases and J lost 2, with 13 bases in between. The CDR3 spells CASSLPGGGGNQPQHF. In DNA, the CDR3 is TGTGCCAGCAGCTTACCGGGAGGGGGTGGCAATCAGCCCCAGCATTTT.

This clone was detected once. One junction end does not reproduce the germline sequence, and a read error may be involved. This chain connects TRBV7-7 to TRBJ2-5, with TRBD2 identical over 8 bases. The CDR3 contains 15 residues. Germline V gene data show CDR1 as SSHAT and CDR2 as FNYEAQ (reference sequence). The DNA for the CDR3 is TGTGCTAGCAGCCCGTCGGTACTAGCGGAAGAGACCCAGTACTTC. Protein: CASSPSVLAEETQYF.

This rearrangement joins TRBV14 to TRBJ2-7; no reliable D call. This CDR3 has 13 amino acids. Germline CDR1 reads SGHDN; CDR2 reads FVKESK. The V and J ends lost 3 bases and 7 bases respectively, with 13 bases between them. CDR3 amino acids: CASSQTNTGEQYF. The CDR3 DNA follows: TGTGCCAGCAGCCAGACGAATACCGGAGAGCAGTACTTC. Combining the CDR3 with reference TRBV14 and TRBJ2-7 gives the whole variable domain EAGVTQFPSHSVIEKGQTVTLRCDPISGHDNLYWYRRVMGKEIKFLLHFVKESKQDESGMPNNRFLAERTGGTYSTLKVQPAELEDSGVYFCASSQTNTGEQYFGPGTRLTVT.

The chain has TRBV5-8 and TRBJ2-3, with D unresolved. Germline CDR1 SGHTS, CDR2 YDEGEE. This CDR3 has 14 residues. V gave up 4 bases and J gave up 0 bases, with 9 bases separating them. The CDR3 DNA reads TGTGCCAGCAGCGGTGGCGGTAGCACAGATACGCAGTATTTT. It yields the protein CASSGGGSTDTQYF.

The gene calls are TRBV19 and TRBJ1-6; D perhaps matches TRBD1 (5 bases). V gave up 3 bases and J gave up 10 bases, with 16 bases separating them. The CDR3 extends over 15 amino acids. Per germline, CDR1 LNHDA and CDR2 SQIVND (reference sequence). In nucleotides, the CDR3 is TGTGCCAGTAGTATTGAGGGACTCCAGTCCTCACCCCTCCACTTT. This sequence encodes CASSIEGLQSSPLHF.

CDR3 loop: CASSVEPGQGIYEQYF. CDR3 DNA sequence: TGTGCCAGCAGCGTAGAACCGGGACAGGGGATCTACGAGCAGTACTTC. The rearrangement joins TRBV9 to TRBJ2-7; 10 positions match TRBD1. V trimming: 0 bases; J trimming: 3 bases; junction bases outside the gene matches: 6. This CDR3 region has 16 residues. Looked up from germline, CDR1 is SGDLS and CDR2 is YYNGEE.

With regard to this clone: It is unclear where the CDR3 begins or ends on the DNA, so no DNA is shown, and the CDR3 is as TCRdb lists it. The V gene is TRBV15, the J gene TRBJ2-7; the table's D call, TRBD1, has no DNA check behind it. Counting both end residues, the CDR3 totals 14 amino acids. Per germline, CDR1 LNHNV and CDR2 YYDKDF (reference sequence). CDR3 amino acids: CATSRDFGQGIRDF.

V gene TRBV6-6 combines with J gene TRBJ2-5; D is perhaps TRBD1 (6 bases). V was pared by 8 bases and J by 5 bases, with 18 bases between. The length of the CDR3 is 14 residues. Germline V gene data show CDR1 as MNHNY and CDR2 as SVGAGI (reference sequence). CDR3 bases: TGTGCCAGCGGGTACAGGGAACCGGGTGAGACCCAGTACTTC. This gives the protein CASGYREPGETQYF.

This chain joins TRBV7-9 and TRBJ1-5; D is undetermined. There are 14 residues in the CDR3. Trimming stripped 5 bases from V and 1 base from J, with 9 bases between. Germline loops: CDR1 SEHNR, CDR2 FQNEAQ (reference sequence). The CDR3 DNA follows: TGTGCCAGCAGCCGTACGGACAGCAATCAGCCCCAGCATTTT. Residues: CASSRTDSNQPQHF.

The V and J genes are TRBV7-7 and TRBJ1-5, with no clear D. The CDR3 spans 13 residues. Trimming removed 5 bases from V and 6 bases from J, with 11 bases in between. Germline CDR1 reads SSHAT; CDR2 reads FNYEAQ (reference sequence). The CDR3 DNA reads as TGTGCCAGCAGCCCGGGTTCGGGTCAGCCCCAGCATTTT. Amino acid sequence: CASSPGSGQPQHF.

The genes are TRBV4-3 and TRBJ2-1; D is tentatively TRBD1 or TRBD2 (5 bases each). The V end was cut by 0 bases, the J end by 2 bases, with 8 bases between. The CDR3 extends over 15 amino acids. Looked up from germline, CDR1 is LGHNA and CDR2 is YSLEER. The CDR3 sequence: CASSQDPGPYNEQFF. The CDR3 nucleotides are TGCGCCAGCAGCCAAGATCCGGGGCCCTACAATGAGCAGTTCTTC.

This chain's CDR3 is CASSVFKEAYEQYF. DNA of the CDR3: TGTGCCAGCAGCGTCTTCAAGGAGGCCTACGAGCAGTACTTC. The genes are TRBV9 and TRBJ2-7, with D possibly being TRBD2 (5 bases). The length of the CDR3 is 14 residues. Trimming removed 2 bases at V and 2 bases at J, with 11 bases between. From germline, CDR1 is SGDLS and CDR2 YYNGEE. Based on the CDR3 plus reference TRBV9 and TRBJ2-7, the full variable domain is DSGVTQTPKHLITATGQRVTLRCSPRSGDLSVYWYQQSLDQGLQFLIQYYNGEERAKGNILERFSAQQFPDLHSELNLSSLELGDSALYFCASSVFKEAYEQYFGPGTRLTVT.

The rearrangement joins TRBV4-3 to TRBJ2-7, with D maybe TRBD1 (7 bases). There are 15 residues in the CDR3. V gave up 2 bases and J gave up 1 base, with 12 bases separating them. Germline lookup yields CDR1 LGHNA and CDR2 YSLEER. The CDR3 coding sequence is TGCGCCAGCAGCCAACGCCAGGGGGGTTCCTACGAGCAGTACTTC. The encoded protein is CASSQRQGGSYEQYF.

The chain couples TRBV29-1 to TRBJ2-1, with a tentative D call TRBD2 (6 bases). Trimming removed 3 bases from V and 8 bases from J, with 20 bases in between. The germline gives CDR1 SQVTM, CDR2 ANQGSEA. The CDR3 consists of 15 residues. The CDR3 DNA sequence: TGCAGCGTTGACTGGACTACCCTCGGGATGGATGAGCAGTTCTTC. Translating it yields CSVDWTTLGMDEQFF.

CDR3 protein: CASSQDYAMNTEAFF. CDR3 in DNA: TGCGCCAGCAGCCAAGATTACGCAATGAACACTGAAGCTTTCTTT. V gene TRBV4-3 combines with J gene TRBJ1-1; no firm D call. This CDR3 region has 15 residues. Germline CDR1 reads LGHNA; CDR2 reads YSLEER. V was clipped by 0 bases and J by 0 bases, with 8 bases between them.

In DNA, the CDR3 is TGTGCCAGCAGTTTTTCAGGATCTTACAATGAGCAGTTCTTC. This encodes CASSFSGSYNEQFF. The rearrangement links TRBV27 to TRBJ2-1; D remains ambiguous. The CDR3 loop spans 14 amino acids. Per germline, CDR1 MNHEY and CDR2 SMNVEV (reference sequence). V lost 3 bases to trimming and J lost 4 bases, with 10 bases between them.

The rearrangement links TRBV30 to TRBJ1-2, with D unresolved. The CDR3 loop spans 12 amino acids. V was shortened by 1 base and J by 1 base, with 4 bases between the two germline ends. CDR1 GTSNPN and CDR2 SVGIG come from the germline V gene (reference sequence). CDR3 loop: CAWSEDNYGYTF. In DNA, the CDR3 is TGTGCCTGGAGTGAAGATAACTATGGCTACACCTTC.

The rearrangement joins TRBV5-6 to TRBJ2-5; 7 bases align to TRBD1. This CDR3 contains 14 residues. Germline V gene lookup returns CDR1 SGHDT and CDR2 YYEEEE. V was clipped by 5 bases and J by 6 bases; unmatched bases: 10. This CDR3 reads CASSPPGQLKTQYF. CDR3 bases: TGTGCCAGCAGTCCCCCGGGACAGCTTAAGACCCAGTACTTC. The whole variable domain, remainder taken from reference TRBV5-6 and TRBJ2-5, is DAGVTQSPTHLIKTRGQQVTLRCSPKSGHDTVSWYQQALGQGPQFIFQYYEEEERQRGNFPDRFSGHQFPNYSSELNVNALLLGDSALYLCASSPPGQLKTQYFGPGTRLLVL.

The chain uses TRBV7-3 and TRBJ2-5; D is unclear. The CDR3 covers 14 residues. The V and J ends lost 5 bases and 2 bases respectively, with 12 bases between them. Germline lookup yields CDR1 SGHTA and CDR2 FQGTGA. Here the CDR3 reads CASSRNGLQETQYF. CDR3 in DNA: TGTGCCAGCAGCCGCAACGGTTTGCAAGAGACCCAGTACTTC. Variable domain in full (rest from reference TRBV7-3 and TRBJ2-5): GAGVSQTPSNKVTEKGKYVELRCDPISGHTALYWYRQSLGQGPEFLIYFQGTGAADDSGLPNDRFFAVRPEGSVSTLKIQRTERGDSAVYLCASSRNGLQETQYFGPGTRLLVL.

This clone was observed a handful of times. The chain is built from TRBV2 and TRBJ1-6; TRBD1 matches 7 bases. The CDR3 sequence is 15 residues long. V gave up 6 bases and J gave up 5 bases; unmatched junction bases: 7. The germline V gene has CDR1 SNHLY and CDR2 FYNNEI. CDR3 nucleotide sequence: TGTGCCAGCAGCATGGAGGGGGCACATAATTCACCCCTCCACTTT. Translation: CASSMEGAHNSPLHF.

The gene calls are TRBV19 and TRBJ1-2, with D possibly TRBD1 on 6 matching bases. V lost 5 bases and J lost 3, with 13 bases in between. Germline CDR1 LNHDA, CDR2 SQIVND (reference sequence). The CDR3 consists of 14 residues. Here the CDR3 reads CASSPRGPHYGYTF. CDR3 DNA: TGTGCCAGTAGTCCTCGGGGGCCCCACTATGGCTACACCTTC.